The 11 T cell receptor beta chains listed next were all sequenced from one sample in a study of blood T cell repertoires in COVID-19. The assay was immunoSEQ multiplex PCR, and TCRdb's table has in-frame clones only and misses some. The table shows about 43,000 clones, with around 90% occurring only once. The material sequenced was peripheral blood. These receptors were obtained from a man aged 55 to 70 with active COVID-19.

The J gene is TRBJ1-2, the V gene TRBV30, with D perhaps matching TRBD1 (5 bases). The CDR3 totals 11 residues. Germline values: CDR1 GTSNPN, CDR2 SVGIG (reference sequence). With 2 bases removed from V and 8 bases from J, the gap between germline ends came to 9 bases. The CDR3 nucleotides read TGTGCCTGGAGTCCGGGGGTAGGCTACACCTTC. Its translation is CAWSPGVGYTF. Variable domain in full (rest from reference TRBV30 and TRBJ1-2): SQTIHQWPATLVQPVGSPLSLECTVEGTSNPNLYWYRQAAGRGLQLLFYSVGIGQISSEVPQNLSASRPQDRQFILSSKKLLLSDSGFYLCAWSPGVGYTFGSGTRLTVV.

Notes on this clone: One junction end disagrees with the germline gene, perhaps due to a read error. The same CDR3 is also encoded by other DNA sequences in this sample. The chain has TRBV9 and TRBJ1-1; 10 nucleotides agree with TRBD1. Germline loops: CDR1 SGDLS, CDR2 YYNGEE. The CDR3 sequence is 20 residues long. The CDR3 DNA reads as TGTGCCAGCAGCTCTCCTAGGGTCCCAGAGGGACAGGGGTTGAACACTGAGGCTTTCTTT. Amino acid sequence: CASSSPRVPEGQGLNTEAFF.

The chain employs TRBV4-3 and TRBJ1-2; 8 nucleotides align to TRBD1. Looked up from germline, CDR1 is LGHNA and CDR2 is YSLEER. The CDR3 is 17 amino acids. J lost 0 bases, V lost 0 bases, and 6 bases had no gene match. The CDR3 protein is CASSQDRRTGTNYGYTF. The DNA for the CDR3 is TGCGCCAGCAGCCAAGATCGCCGGACAGGGACTAACTATGGCTACACCTTC.

The chain couples TRBV5-6 to TRBJ2-5; perhaps TRBD2 as D (6 bases). Trimming shortened V by 0 bases and J by 5 bases, and 8 bases separated the two germline ends. Germline CDR1 and CDR2: SGHDT and YYEEEE. This CDR3 is 13 amino acids long. The CDR3, as DNA: TGTGCCAGCAGCTTGGGGCTAGCGGAGACCCAGTACTTC. Encoded protein: CASSLGLAETQYF.

The chain's CDR3 is CASSLGWTSGSANTGELFF. CDR3 in DNA: TGCGCCAGCAGCTTGGGTTGGACTAGCGGGAGTGCGAACACCGGGGAGCTGTTTTTT. The chain joins TRBV5-1 to TRBJ2-2, with 13 positions matching TRBD2. The CDR3 totals 19 residues. The germline V gene encodes CDR1 SGHRS and CDR2 YFSETQ. V gave up 0 bases and J gave up 0 bases; unmatched junction bases: 5.

V gene TRBV5-1 combines with J gene TRBJ2-3; D is undetermined. The length of the CDR3 is 14 residues. Per the germline V gene, CDR1 is SGHRS and CDR2 is YFSETQ. Trimming shortened V by 0 bases and J by 0 bases, and 5 bases separated the two germline ends. The DNA of the CDR3 is TGCGCCAGCAGCTTGGGTCAGAGCACAGATACGCAGTATTTT. Translating gives CASSLGQSTDTQYF. The variable domain in full, with the rest retrieved from reference TRBV5-1 and TRBJ2-3, is KAGVTQTPRYLIKTRGQQVTLSCSPISGHRSVSWYQQTPGQGLQFLFEYFSETQRNKGNFPGRFSGRQFSNSRSEMNVSTLELGDSALYLCASSLGQSTDTQYFGPGTRLTVL.

This clone has just one count. The chain employs TRBV7-8 and TRBJ2-7, with 9 positions matching TRBD1. J was trimmed by 6 bases and V by 5 bases; bases with no gene match: 11. Germline V gives CDR1 SGHVS, CDR2 FQNEAQ. CDR3 length: 15 residues. CDR3 protein: CASSPGQGRGLEQYF. CDR3 bases: TGTGCCAGCAGCCCGGGACAGGGACGAGGGCTCGAGCAGTACTTC.

The rearrangement uses TRBV2 and TRBJ2-7; D unresolved. The V end was cut by 4 bases, the J end by 3 bases, with 13 bases between. The CDR3 length is 14 residues. Germline V gives CDR1 SNHLY, CDR2 FYNNEI. The chain's CDR3 is CASSVEHGYYEQYF. The DNA of the CDR3 is TGTGCCAGCAGTGTCGAGCACGGTTACTACGAGCAGTACTTC.

The chain couples TRBV14 to TRBJ2-3; a possible D gene is TRBD1 (6 bases). Trimming removed 4 bases at V and 0 bases at J, with 8 bases between. The CDR3 sequence is 14 residues long. CDR1 is SGHDN and CDR2 is FVKESK in the germline V gene. CDR3 in amino acids: CASSRQASTDTQYF. The CDR3 bases are TGTGCCAGCAGCCGACAGGCTAGCACAGATACGCAGTATTTT.

The V and J genes are TRBV7-2 and TRBJ2-7; no reliable D call. The germline V gene encodes CDR1 SGHTA and CDR2 FQGNSA. Trimming cost V 3 bases and J 2 bases, with 2 bases left between them. CDR3 length equals 11 residues. The CDR3 spells CASSFTYEQYF. CDR3 DNA sequence: TGTGCCAGCAGCTTTACCTACGAGCAGTACTTC.

The rearrangement joins TRBV30 to TRBJ1-2, with D maybe TRBD1 (6 bases). The CDR3 extends over 13 amino acids. V lost 0 bases and J 6 bases, leaving 11 bases between the germline ends. Germline assignment: CDR1 GTSNPN and CDR2 SVGIG (reference sequence). The CDR3 reads CAWSVRRGDGYTF. The CDR3 DNA follows: TGTGCCTGGAGTGTACGCAGGGGTGATGGCTACACCTTC.